This entry features one T cell receptor (beta chain) sequence. Its antigen is still unknown. No qualities accompany the bases; no much larger clone lies one base away. This specimen belongs to a study of cytomegalovirus exposure and HLA in healthy donors listed by TCRdb under 2017. Background on the whole study: According to an earlier analysis of a few hundred of the donors, about 180 million T cells yielded roughly 100 million unique TCR beta sequences and 276 Gb of sequence data. A later analysis re-examined previously published TCR beta repertoires from 610 or so donors and added high-resolution HLA genotyping to investigate patterns of TCR occurrence. An early release covering about 600 HLA-typed donors comprised about 300 gigabases of sequencing data and 65 million to 100 million unique TCR sequences. Rather than using new phenotypic data, the later analysis identified candidate immune exposures from TCR beta sequences and from how often those sequences occurred across donors. Genome-wide SNP genotypes for about three fifths of the roughly 670 donors were used in a later genetic analysis, which treated that subset as a discovery cohort. On average, roughly 250,000 unique TCR beta nucleotide sequences were sequenced per donor among 398 genotyped donors of the cohort, with roughly 18% of those sequences being non-productive. To predict cytomegalovirus infection status, the study combined high-throughput TCR immunosequencing, statistical association of individual TCRs with disease status, and machine learning. Five DR-DQ haplotypes were treated as single units for association and clustering because of strong linkage in the cohort. Of the 398 genotyped donors, approximately 80% fell in the genetic ancestry cluster associated with self-reported Caucasian donors. An earlier analysis of around 580 of the donors used high-throughput TCR beta sequencing to judge whether each TCR beta V gene segment behaved as functional or pseudogenic. Class I and class II HLA loci were covered by the typing at four-digit resolution. A separate validation cohort of over 95 different subjects was used in addition to the roughly 640-subject first cohort. The study aimed to test whether cataloging public T cell receptors could reveal signatures of past pathogen exposure. Alongside the repertoire data, information on donor age, sex, ethnicity and CMV serostatus was compiled. Typing coverage differed by locus: A, B, C, DRB1 and DQB1 were typed in roughly 620-630 donors, DQA1 in about 560, DPA1 in some 570, and DPB1 in around 440. All discovery cohort repertoires had been generated on a single sequencing platform. The study used immunosequencing to profile the T cell repertoires of approximately 690 subjects and linked those repertoires to cytomegalovirus serostatus.

The junction carries 14 bases between V and J, which are trimmed by 8 bases and 1 base respectively. The CDR3 holds 14 amino acids from the cysteine to the phenylalanine. The kept DNA is CDR3 alone, 42 bases in frame from the first base. The cohort comprised 550 to 700 healthy bone marrow donors. All cohort members were sampled while nominally healthy, although unrecorded immune exposures were likely present. The donor was CMV seronegative and was included in the group of about 400 seronegative cohort members. Every donor gave a peripheral blood sample, and the peripheral blood mononuclear cells from that sample were used for TCR beta sequencing. Genomic DNA extraction from the blood cell samples was performed with the Qiagen DNeasy Blood Extraction Kit. The library was generated by the immunoSEQ multiplex PCR assay. The multiplex PCR relied on a mix of 60 forward primers for TCR Vbeta segments and 13 reverse primers for TCR Jbeta segments. Amplification of the CDR3 region of rearranged TCR beta genes was performed with a multiplex PCR assay on genomic DNA. Amplified TCR beta libraries were sequenced as 87-base-pair reads on the Illumina HiSeq System. The original methods were these. A later analysis counted approximately 74 million unique TCR beta chains across the 600 to 850 repertoires, and around 9.9 million of these chains were shared by at least two donors. To remove PCR and sequencing errors, raw reads were error-corrected and collapsed into unique sequences using a nearest-neighbor algorithm that merged closely related sequences. To assign V, D and J gene segments, CDR3 sequences were aligned to IMGT reference sequences. For a sequence to be retained, a match of at least six nucleotides was required to both a V gene segment and a J gene segment. Rearrangements were called productive when the CDR3 lacked stop codons and stayed in frame with V and J; all others were non-productive. CDR3 was defined according to IMGT convention as the region running from the second conserved V-encoded cysteine to the conserved J-encoded phenylalanine. The earlier analysis of about 640 of the donors excluded any sequence lacking an unambiguous match to a single V gene segment. In an earlier analysis of 450 to 750 of the donors, a V segment was called functional when productive rearrangements were above 56.7%, and segregating when the standard deviation between donors exceeded 5%. A statistical classification framework was built for diagnosing cytomegalovirus status from the catalog of TCR beta chain sequences. A later analysis assigned V and J genes by comparing TCR nucleotide sequences with IMGT/GENE-DB human TR gene sequences. The TCRdist pipeline was used in a later analysis to assign CDR3 sequences and most-parsimonious VDJ recombination scenarios. In a later analysis, each TCR beta chain was defined by its CDR3 amino acid sequence together with its V-gene family, and reads lacking a unique V-gene family were excluded. In a later analysis, some 600 highly shared, low-generation-probability nucleotide sequences were removed to address suspected cross-contamination and a sequencing artifact. For each public chain, a later analysis derived a clonal expansion index from normalized ranks of inferred template counts within each repertoire. In a later analysis, generation probabilities were computed using a VDJ recombination model fitted to out-of-frame rearrangements, and the results were checked against IGoR. Hypergeometric tests were used in a later analysis to score TCR-TCR, TCR-HLA and TCR-CMV co-occurrence, with a repertoire-size bias correction applied to the TCR pairs. In a later analysis, false discovery rates were estimated by permuting HLA or CMV assignments 20 times. A later analysis grouped co-occurring TCRs with DBSCAN, adding TCRdist sequence similarity when clustering within HLA-allele-positive subsets. Repertoires with fewer than 30,000 or more than 120,000 public chains, plus five repertoires with anomalous nucleotide sharing, were excluded from co-occurrence clustering. As stored in TCRdb, this immuneACCESS dataset retains in-frame rearrangements with V and J assigned. A fraction of the clones does not appear; measured against another copy, unresolved V genes explain less than half of the discrepancy, and the remainder lacks a known reason. Clone size and the V and J calls come from that table; the DNA yielded D and trimming. The sample table lists over 200,000 clones, approximately 84% of them with a count of one. The ten largest clonotypes hold 0.58% of the sample.

General study outcomes and caveats: The only immune exposure information available for the cohort was CMV serostatus. A further reported finding was that TCR beta sequences accurately predicted the HLA-A and HLA-B alleles for most subjects in the first cohort. In a later analysis, several top co-occurrence clusters were reported to appear linked to parvovirus B19, influenza, CMV and Epstein-Barr virus. Linkage disequilibrium might explain the correlated functional status among segregating V segments, but an unknown experimental factor could not be excluded. A later analysis found that TCR association rates varied across HLA loci, with DRB1 alleles showing the most associated TCRs and HLA-C alleles the fewest. A cluster of highly shared sequence variants was judged likely to represent a technical artifact of the sequencing pipeline. Most CMV-associated TCR beta chains appeared to be HLA-restricted in a later analysis, and the HLA associations seemed to be driven largely by CMV exposure. Sequencing depth was assumed to be roughly uniform across donors in the presence/absence analyses, though that assumption may not hold. A later analysis found that HLA-associated TCR beta chains were more clonally expanded and had lower generation probabilities than equally common non-associated chains. An association between a missense DCLRE1C variant and V-gene and J-gene trimming of TCR beta chains was found in a later genetic analysis and replicated in an independent cohort. Because counts were too low, more than 15 rarely observed V segments, including chromosome 9 orphons, were excluded from the earlier analysis of several hundred of the donors. Strong co-occurrence of HLA alleles, especially DR and DQ, made assigning TCR associations to individual alleles difficult. The 87-base-pair reads could not distinguish some IMGT-functional V segments, including TRBV6-2 and TRBV6-3, so those segments were excluded. Broadly in line with IMGT annotations, most TCR beta V segments showed up in productive rearrangements about 87% or about 30% of the time in an earlier analysis of around 550 of the donors. According to a later genetic analysis, donors in an Asian-associated ancestry cluster had fewer N-insertions in productive TCRs than the roughly 700-donor mean. In vitro tests confirmed that a few of the cytomegalovirus-associated TCR beta chains recognize cytomegalovirus antigens. The cohort was sequenced for TCR beta chains only, and without alpha or paired-chain data the features that could be detected were limited. Across donors, most TCR sequences were observed very rarely, whereas some public TCRs were present in many individuals. The study listed 164 TCR beta chains as associated with cytomegalovirus. It was suggested by the authors that the approach could potentially be generalized to other disease states and immunological phenotypes. HLA typing was unavailable for some donors at each locus, so association tests used only the typed subset. The classifier was reported to diagnose cytomegalovirus status with high specificity and sensitivity in both the original and validation cohorts. In a later analysis, some 17,000 TCR beta sequences were associated with specific HLA alleles at a false discovery rate of 0.05.

Sequencing was done on a sample of PBMCs. The clonotype originates from a middle-aged woman in good health and CMV-seronegative. The sequence is built from TRBV6-7 and TRBJ1-1; confidence is insufficient to name the D gene. TRBV6-7 counts as an open reading frame of uncertain function. Here is the DNA: TGTGCCAGCCCCCAAACCAGGCCGAACACTGAAGCTTTCTTT. This codes for CASPQTRPNTEAFF.